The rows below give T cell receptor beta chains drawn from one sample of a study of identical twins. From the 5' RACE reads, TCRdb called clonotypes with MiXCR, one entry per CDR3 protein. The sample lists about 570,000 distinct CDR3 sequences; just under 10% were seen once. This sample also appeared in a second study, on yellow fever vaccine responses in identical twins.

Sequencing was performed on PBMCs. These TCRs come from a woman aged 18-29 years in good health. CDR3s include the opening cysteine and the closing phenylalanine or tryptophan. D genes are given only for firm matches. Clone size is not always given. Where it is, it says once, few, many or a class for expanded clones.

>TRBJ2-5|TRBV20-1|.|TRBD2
TGCAGTGCTAGAGCTGGGACTAGCGGGATGGTCGATAAAATCCAAGAGACCCAGTACTTC
CSARAGTSGMVDKIQETQYF
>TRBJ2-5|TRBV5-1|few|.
TGCGCCGAGTCCCCCCACAGTCCCAATAGGGGTGAAAAAGAGACCCAGTACTTC
CAESPHSPNRGEKETQYF
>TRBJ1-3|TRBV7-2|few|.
TGTGCCAGCAGCTTAGCCGAGGCAGCCTCTGGAAACACCATATATTTT
CASSLAEAASGNTIYF
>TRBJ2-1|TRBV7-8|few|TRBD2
TGTGCCAGCAGCTTAGCGGTCGGGGGGGGGAGCTCCTACAATGAGCAGTTCTTC
CASSLAVGGGSSYNEQFF
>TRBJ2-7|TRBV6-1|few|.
TGTGCCAGCAGTGAAGCCGAAGCCCCATACGAGCAGTACTTC
CASSEAEAPYEQYF
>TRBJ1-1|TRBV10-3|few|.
TGTGCCCTTGCAGGCATGAACACTGAAGCTTTCTTT
CALAGMNTEAFF
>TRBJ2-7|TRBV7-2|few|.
TGTGCCTGCCGCAGTAGGGGAAGCTACGAGCAGTACTTC
CACRSRGSYEQYF
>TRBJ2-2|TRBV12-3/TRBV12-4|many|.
TGTGCCAGCCTCCGCGGGGCCACCGGGGACACCGGGGAGCTGTTTTTT
CASLRGATGDTGELFF
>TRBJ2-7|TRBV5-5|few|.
TGTGCCAGCAGCTGGCAGGGTTACGAGCAGTACTTC
CASSWQGYEQYF
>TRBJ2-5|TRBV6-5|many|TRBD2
TGTGCCAGCATTATAGACAGCCGGGGGGCCCAGTACTTC
CASIIDSRGAQYF
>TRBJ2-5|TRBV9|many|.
TGTGCCAGCAGCGTAGTCGGCGGGATGCAGACCCAGTACTTC
CASSVVGGMQTQYF
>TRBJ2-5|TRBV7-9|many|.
TGTGCCAGCACGGTCGGAGAGACCCAGTACTTC
CASTVGETQYF
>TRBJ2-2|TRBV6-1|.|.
TGTGCCAGCTTAGGGACGAACACCGGGGAGCTGTTTTTT
CASLGTNTGELFF
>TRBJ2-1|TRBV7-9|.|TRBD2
TGTGCCAGCAGCCACCGGACTAGCGGCAATGAGCAGTTCTTC
CASSHRTSGNEQFF
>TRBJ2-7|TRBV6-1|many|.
TGTGCCAGCAGGTTGGTAAACAGGGCCGAGCAGTACTTC
CASRLVNRAEQYF